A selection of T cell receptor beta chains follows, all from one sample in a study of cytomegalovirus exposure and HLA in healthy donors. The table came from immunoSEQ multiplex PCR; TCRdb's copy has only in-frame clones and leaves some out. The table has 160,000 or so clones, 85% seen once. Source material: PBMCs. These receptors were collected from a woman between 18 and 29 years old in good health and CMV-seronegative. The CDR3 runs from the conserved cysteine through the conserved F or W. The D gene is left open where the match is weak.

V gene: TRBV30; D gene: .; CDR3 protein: CAWSVGQGYNEQFF
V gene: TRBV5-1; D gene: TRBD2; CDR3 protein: CASSYSGLAGGETQYF
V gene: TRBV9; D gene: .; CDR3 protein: CASSVSPADYNEQFF
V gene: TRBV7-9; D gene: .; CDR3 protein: CASRPPGPEEDEQYF
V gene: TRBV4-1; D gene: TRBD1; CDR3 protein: CASSQGRGQEPTKAYEQYF
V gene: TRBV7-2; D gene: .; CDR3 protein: CASSPELRQGGYEQYF
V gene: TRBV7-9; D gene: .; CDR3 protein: CASSLGDLARGELFF
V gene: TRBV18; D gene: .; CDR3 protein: CASSPPPTRATNEKLFF
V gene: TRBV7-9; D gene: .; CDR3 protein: CASSLVTGVAAYNEQFF
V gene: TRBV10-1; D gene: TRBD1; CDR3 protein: CASSEGTGTFEQYF
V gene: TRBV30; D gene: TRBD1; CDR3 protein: CAWTGGLGTGFWPLHF
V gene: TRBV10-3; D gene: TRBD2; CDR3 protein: CATGTSQETQYF
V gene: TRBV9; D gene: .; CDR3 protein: CASSPRGAGRSGPLHF
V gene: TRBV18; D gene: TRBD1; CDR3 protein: CASSPPSGQGSNEQYF
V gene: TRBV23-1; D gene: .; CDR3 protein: CASRGDRSGTGELFF
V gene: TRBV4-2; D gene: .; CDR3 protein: CASSHQTGEQFF
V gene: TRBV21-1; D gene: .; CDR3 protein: CASSRGERSYNEQFF
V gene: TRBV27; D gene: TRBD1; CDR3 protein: CASSLPRTGTVGFTGELFF
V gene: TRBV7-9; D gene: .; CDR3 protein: CASSPSLLTDTQYF
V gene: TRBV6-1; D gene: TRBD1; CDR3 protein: CASRALGTGYNEQFF
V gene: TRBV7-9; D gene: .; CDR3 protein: CASSFGQSGYTF
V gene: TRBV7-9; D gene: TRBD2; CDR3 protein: CASSSGLAGRLREQETQYF